The clone carrying this T cell receptor (beta chain) was picked up a small number of times. This CDR3 has 17 amino acids. Per germline, CDR1 DFQATT and CDR2 SNEGSKA (reference sequence). V lost 0 bases and J lost 4, with 20 bases in between. With a J-beta primer mix and a sample-barcoded 5' primer, a second PCR ran roughly 7 to 11 cycles. TCRdb independently ran MiXCR on the 5' RACE reads; one entry per CDR3 protein. This sample has some 700,000 distinct CDR3 sequences, with roughly 20% found just once. These data are taken from a study of blood T cells in healthy people across ages. The V call is TRBV20-1, the J call TRBJ2-3, with D perhaps TRBD2 (5 bases). The source is a man between 65 and 85 years old in good health. The sequencing input was blood. This CDR3 is CSARDSEGTFAADTQYF. CDR3 nucleotides: TGCAGTGCTAGAGATTCAGAGGGAACTTTCGCCGCAGATACGCAGTATTTT.